This entry lists 16 T cell receptor beta chains sequenced from one sample in a study of cytomegalovirus exposure and HLA in healthy donors. The PCR made use of 60 Vbeta and 13 Jbeta primers. Here immunoSEQ multiplex PCR was the method, and the copy in TCRdb shows in-frame clones only, minus some. The sample has 150,000 to 200,000 clones; 68% are singletons. Sequenced material: PBMCs. The receptors were sampled from a man under 40 in good health and CMV-seropositive.

The CDR3 bases are TGTGCCAGCAGTCTAGCGGGGGGCTACAATGAGCAGTTCTTC. Translating gives CASSLAGGYNEQFF. The chain employs TRBV2 and TRBJ2-1, with TRBD2 matching over 11 bases. Germline loops: CDR1 SNHLY, CDR2 FYNNEI. This CDR3 contains 14 residues. Losses at the gene ends were 5 bases for V and 3 bases for J; bases not matched to a gene: 0.

The V and J genes are TRBV28 and TRBJ2-2; the match to TRBD1 covers 9 bases. CDR1 MDHEN and CDR2 SYDVKM come from the germline V gene. The V gene end was trimmed by 10 bases and the J gene end by 8 bases; junction bases not matched to a gene: 8. The CDR3 is 13 amino acids. CDR3: CAIWTGEGGELFF. CDR3 bases: TGTGCCATCTGGACAGGGGAAGGAGGGGAGCTGTTTTTT.

J is TRBJ1-1 and V is TRBV5-1; D not certain. CDR3 length: 13 amino acids. Trimming stripped 2 bases from V and 4 bases from J, with 9 bases between. The V gene's germline CDR1 is SGHRS and CDR2 YFSETQ. The CDR3 DNA reads as TGCGCCAGCAGCTTTGCGGCTAGCACTGAAGCTTTCTTT. Translated, it gives CASSFAASTEAFF.

The chain joins TRBV7-8 to TRBJ2-2, with a weak D call TRBD2 (5 bases). CDR3 length: 15 amino acids. The V end was cut by 5 bases, the J end by 5 bases, with 15 bases between. Germline values: CDR1 SGHVS, CDR2 FQNEAQ. CDR3 in amino acids: CASSPGVLVTGELFF. The DNA of the CDR3 is TGTGCCAGCAGCCCCGGGGTACTGGTGACCGGGGAGCTGTTTTTT.

CDR3 in amino acids: CASSVDQGQSEYEQYF. CDR3 DNA: TGTGCCAGCAGCGTAGATCAGGGGCAATCCGAATACGAGCAGTACTTC. The chain carries TRBV9 and TRBJ2-7, with D possibly being TRBD1 (6 bases). This CDR3 is built from 16 residues. Germline-derived CDR1 and CDR2 are SGDLS and YYNGEE. Between the trimmed V and J ends, which lost 0 bases and 4 bases, there was a span of 17 bases.

This clone was counted a single time. This chain connects TRBV7-8 to TRBJ2-1, with TRBD2 matching 16 bases. With V trimmed by 2 bases and J by 12 bases, 7 bases remained unmatched. The CDR3 length is 16 residues. The germline CDR1 and CDR2 sequences are SGHVS and FQNEAQ. In nucleotides, the CDR3 is TGTGCCAGCAGCTTACAGGGACTAGCGGGAGGGCGGGGGCAGTTCTTC. Residues: CASSLQGLAGGRGQFF. Complete variable domain (other parts from reference TRBV7-8 and TRBJ2-1): GAGVSQSPRYKVAKRGQDVALRCDPISGHVSLFWYQQALGQGPEFLTYFQNEAQLDKSGLPSDRFFAERPEGSVSTLKIQRTQQEDSAVYLCASSLQGLAGGRGQFFGPGTRLTVL.

The V call is TRBV5-1, the J call TRBJ1-2, with D unresolved. Between the trimmed V and J ends, which lost 5 bases and 1 base, there was a span of 9 bases. Germline loops: CDR1 SGHRS, CDR2 YFSETQ. The CDR3 has 13 amino acids. The CDR3 bases are TGCGCCAGCAGTCCACAGAGTAACTATGGCTACACCTTC. Amino acid sequence: CASSPQSNYGYTF.

J is TRBJ1-1 and V is TRBV28; D possibly corresponds to TRBD1 (5 bases). The CDR3 totals 13 residues. CDR1 and CDR2 (germline): MDHEN, SYDVKM. V lost 10 bases, J lost 5 bases, and 17 bases lay in between. This CDR3 is CAITGPRGTEAFF. CDR3 in DNA: TGTGCCATCACCGGGCCCCGGGGGACTGAAGCTTTCTTT.

The V and J genes are TRBV19 and TRBJ1-1; D not certain. Germline V lookup: CDR1 LNHDA, CDR2 SQIVND (reference sequence). The CDR3 covers 11 residues. V lost 6 bases to trimming and J lost 10 bases, with 12 bases between them. The CDR3 region has the DNA TGTGCCAGTAGCCGCGAAATTTCAGCTTTCTTT. Translating gives CASSREISAFF. Full variable domain (outside the CDR3, taken from reference TRBV19 and TRBJ1-1): DGGITQSPKYLFRKEGQNVTLSCEQNLNHDAMYWYRQDPGQGLRLIYYSQIVNDFQKGDIAEGYSVSREKKESFPLTVTSAQKNPTAFYLCASSREISAFFGQGTRLTVV.

The rearrangement uses TRBV30 and TRBJ1-5; 9 nucleotides agree with TRBD1. V dropped 2 bases and J dropped 7; count of bases not matched to a gene: 6. The CDR3 spans 14 residues. Looked up from germline, CDR1 is GTSNPN and CDR2 is SVGIG (reference sequence). The CDR3 protein is CAWSNGQGYQPQHF. In nucleotides, the CDR3 is TGTGCCTGGAGTAATGGACAGGGGTACCAGCCCCAGCATTTT.

CDR3 DNA: TGTGCCAGCAGTTACTCGAACAGTGAAGGATCACCCCTCCACTTT. Translation: CASSYSNSEGSPLHF. J is TRBJ1-6 and V is TRBV6-5; D not certain. The CDR3 is 15 residues long. V gave up 0 bases and J gave up 10 bases, with 13 bases separating them. From germline, CDR1 is MNHEY and CDR2 SVGAGI.

CDR3 sequence (DNA): TGTGCCAGCAGCGGGGGGAGGAACACTGAAGCTTTCTTT. It specifies CASSGGRNTEAFF. The V gene is TRBV7-3, the J gene TRBJ1-1, with D possibly matching TRBD1 (5 bases). Trimming took 5 bases from V and 1 from J, leaving 8 bases between them. CDR1 and CDR2 (germline): SGHTA, FQGTGA. The CDR3 loop spans 13 amino acids. Looking up the rest from reference TRBV7-3 and TRBJ1-1 gives the full variable domain: GAGVSQTPSNKVTEKGKYVELRCDPISGHTALYWYRQSLGQGPEFLIYFQGTGAADDSGLPNDRFFAVRPEGSVSTLKIQRTERGDSAVYLCASSGGRNTEAFFGQGTRLTVV.

This chain joins TRBV2 and TRBJ2-7; TRBD2 agrees at 8 bases. V shed 6 bases, J shed 7 bases, and the junction held 17 bases outside the gene matches. Germline values: CDR1 SNHLY, CDR2 FYNNEI. The length of the CDR3 is 16 residues. The CDR3 DNA reads as TGTGCCAGCAGCTCCCTGACTAGCGTACCAGTGGAAGAGCAGTACTTC. Its protein product is CASSSLTSVPVEEQYF.

The chain is built from TRBV19 and TRBJ1-5; 7 nucleotides match TRBD1. Germline values: CDR1 LNHDA, CDR2 SQIVND (reference sequence). V shed 3 bases and J 0 bases; nucleotides not matched to a gene: 2. CDR3 length: 15 residues. CDR3 DNA: TGTGCCAGTAGTATGGCAGGGGGTAGCAATCAGCCCCAGCATTTT. The encoded protein is CASSMAGGSNQPQHF.

This clone has only a few counts. The rearrangement links TRBV7-6 to TRBJ1-1; 7 bases align to TRBD1. Germline CDR1 and CDR2: SGHVS and FNYEAQ. V dropped 4 bases and J dropped 0; count of bases not matched to a gene: 8. The length of the CDR3 is 16 residues. The CDR3 region has the DNA TGTGCCAGCAGCTCTTTCTGGACAGGAGTGAACACTGAAGCTTTCTTT. Amino acids: CASSSFWTGVNTEAFF.

The CDR3 DNA is TGTGCCAGCAGTTTGGGACAGGAATTCGCTGAAGCTTTCTTT. Translation gives CASSLGQEFAEAFF. This chain joins TRBV28 and TRBJ1-1; 8 bases fit TRBD1. Trimming removed 3 bases from V and 6 bases from J; junction bases left unmatched: 6. The CDR3 contains 14 residues. Germline CDR1 MDHEN, CDR2 SYDVKM.